This T cell receptor (beta chain) was sequenced during a study of CD8 T cells in Susac syndrome. Random hexamers primed reverse transcription of about 0.45 to 1 ug RNA. TCRdb reanalysed the immunoSEQ multiplex PCR reads using MiXCR and keeps one entry per CDR3 protein. The sample shows approximately 300,000 distinct CDR3 sequences, over 75% of them seen only once. V shed 2 bases and J shed 4 bases, with 9 bases lying between them. There are 14 residues in the CDR3. Germline CDR1 is MNHNY and CDR2 is SVGAGI (reference sequence). The rearrangement uses TRBV6-6 and TRBJ2-1; D may be TRBD2 (6 bases). Sequenced: CD8+ T cells from PBMCs. The sequence came from a human donor with multiple sclerosis. CDR3 loop: CASSYVSGYNEQFF. CDR3 bases: TGTGCCAGCAGTTACGTTAGCGGTTACAATGAGCAGTTCTTC.